A single sample is the source of the 20 T cell receptor beta chains below, sequenced in a study of blood T cell repertoires in COVID-19. The protocol was immunoSEQ multiplex PCR, while the TCRdb copy is restricted to in-frame clones and leaves out a portion. Among fewer than 400,000 clones listed, about 87% were seen once. The sequencing input was PBMCs or T cells enriched from blood (not recorded which). The receptors were sampled from a man younger than 40 who had recovered from COVID-19.

This clone was observed a single time. The chain links TRBV12-3 or TRBV12-4 to TRBJ2-1; no clear D. The germline V and J ends were trimmed by 2 bases and 9 bases, with 11 bases remaining between them. The CDR3 has 13 amino acids. Here the CDR3 reads CASSLIPGIEQFF. The CDR3 region has the DNA TGTGCCAGCAGTTTAATCCCGGGTATTGAGCAGTTCTTC.

Comment on this clone: The same CDR3 can be traced to other DNA sequences in this sample. The V gene is TRBV2, the J gene TRBJ1-1; the D gene is possibly TRBD1 (6 bases). This CDR3 has 13 amino acids. Germline lookup yields CDR1 SNHLY and CDR2 FYNNEI. The V end was cut by 6 bases, the J end by 1 base, with 9 bases between. CDR3 DNA: TGTGCCAGCAGCGAACAGGGGAACACTGAAGCTTTCTTT. This gives the protein CASSEQGNTEAFF.

This sequence joins TRBV6-5 and TRBJ1-2, with TRBD1 matching over 7 bases. The CDR3 is 12 amino acids. Germline V lookup: CDR1 MNHEY, CDR2 SVGAGI. V lost 2 bases, J lost 6 bases, and 0 bases stayed unmatched. Here the CDR3 reads CASSYTGDGYTF. CDR3 bases: TGTGCCAGCAGTTACACAGGGGATGGCTACACCTTC.

Here the CDR3 reads CASSAKYTGINGYTF. Written as DNA, the CDR3 is TGTGCCAGCAGCGCGAAGTACACAGGGATTAATGGCTACACCTTC. The chain carries TRBV7-2 and TRBJ1-2; tentatively, D is TRBD1 (6 bases). Germline CDR1 and CDR2: SGHTA and FQGNSA. CDR3 length equals 15 residues. The V end lost 5 bases, the J end lost 6 bases, and 19 bases lay between the germline ends.

The chain employs TRBV27 and TRBJ2-2; 10 positions agree with TRBD2. The CDR3 sequence is 19 residues long. The ends lost 6 bases at V and 0 bases at J; junction bases unmatched: 13. Germline-derived CDR1 and CDR2 are MNHEY and SMNVEV (reference sequence). The CDR3 sequence is CASSPRESGGVPNTGELFF. CDR3 bases: TGTGCCAGCAGCCCCCGTGAGAGCGGGGGGGTCCCGAACACCGGGGAGCTGTTTTTT.

The chain employs TRBV12-3 or TRBV12-4 and TRBJ1-2; TRBD1 might be the D (6 bases). The germline V and J ends were trimmed by 4 bases and 8 bases, with 14 bases remaining between them. The length of the CDR3 is 13 residues. CDR3 protein: CASSSQTGAGYTF. As DNA, the CDR3 is TGTGCCAGCAGTTCCCAGACAGGAGCGGGCTACACCTTC.

The CDR3 DNA reads TGTGCCAGCAGCCTCCGGGACAGGGTCACTGAAGCTTTCTTT. Its protein is CASSLRDRVTEAFF. The chain has TRBV6-5 and TRBJ1-1, with 9 bases that match TRBD1. CDR1 is MNHEY, CDR2 SVGAGI, per germline. V gave up 6 bases and J gave up 4 bases; unmatched junction bases: 6. The length of the CDR3 is 14 residues.

The V call is TRBV19, the J call TRBJ2-1; 10 bases fit TRBD1. Germline values: CDR1 LNHDA, CDR2 SQIVND (reference sequence). The length of the CDR3 is 15 residues. V dropped 3 bases and J dropped 5; count of bases not matched to a gene: 4. The CDR3 DNA sequence: TGTGCCAGTAGTATTCGGGACAGGGGAGACAATGAGCAGTTCTTC. Its protein product is CASSIRDRGDNEQFF.

This chain uses TRBV14 with TRBJ2-3, with TRBD2 identical over 7 bases. The CDR3 contains 14 residues. V dropped 5 bases and J dropped 1; count of bases not matched to a gene: 3. Germline CDR1 reads SGHDN; CDR2 reads FVKESK. Here the CDR3 reads CASSFGGGTDTQYF. The CDR3 DNA sequence: TGTGCCAGCAGCTTTGGGGGGGGCACAGATACGCAGTATTTT.

The chain employs TRBV5-5 and TRBJ2-1, with D hard to call. This CDR3 has 15 residues. V was shortened by 4 bases and J by 5 bases, with 16 bases between the two germline ends. The germline CDR1 and CDR2 sequences are SGHKS and YYEKEE (reference sequence). The CDR3 sequence is CASSLFYSPNNEQFF. The CDR3 DNA reads as TGTGCCAGCAGCCTATTCTATTCCCCGAACAATGAGCAGTTCTTC.

This clone showed up just once. This sequence joins TRBV7-2 and TRBJ2-5; 13 nucleotides agree with TRBD2. The CDR3 has 18 amino acids. Germline V gives CDR1 SGHTA, CDR2 FQGNSA. V gave up 0 bases and J gave up 2 bases; unmatched junction bases: 6. As DNA, the CDR3 is TGTGCCAGCAGCTTAGCCCCCTGGACTAGCGGGGGACAAGAGACCCAGTACTTC. Protein sequence: CASSLAPWTSGGQETQYF.

The chain joins TRBV27 to TRBJ2-7; TRBD1 is a possible D gene (6 bases). Deletions cut 1 base from V and 5 bases from J, with 9 bases between. Per the germline V gene, CDR1 is MNHEY and CDR2 is SMNVEV (reference sequence). CDR3 length: 13 amino acids. This CDR3 reads CASSLFGGHEQYF. In DNA, the CDR3 is TGTGCCAGCAGTTTATTTGGGGGCCACGAGCAGTACTTC.

This chain uses TRBV3-1 (or the pseudogene TRBV3-2) with TRBJ2-1; unclear D gene. V was trimmed by 0 bases and J by 9 bases, leaving 6 bases between them. There are 12 residues in the CDR3. Per germline, CDR1 LGHDT and CDR2 YNNKEL (reference sequence). This CDR3 reads CASSQEGGEQFF. The CDR3 DNA reads TGTGCCAGCAGCCAAGAAGGCGGTGAGCAGTTCTTC.

V gene TRBV11-2 combines with J gene TRBJ2-7, with 9 positions matching TRBD2. V dropped 5 bases and J dropped 5; count of bases not matched to a gene: 16. Germline V gene sequence: CDR1 SGHAT, CDR2 FQNNGV. CDR3 length: 17 amino acids. The CDR3 sequence is CASSTGTTGTSSHEQYF. The CDR3 DNA is TGTGCCAGCAGCACCGGGACAACCGGGACTAGCAGCCACGAGCAGTACTTC. The full variable domain, rest sourced from reference TRBV11-2 and TRBJ2-7, is EAGVAQSPRYKIIEKRQSVAFWCNPISGHATLYWYQQILGQGPKLLIQFQNNGVVDDSQLPKDRFSAERLKGVDSTLKIQPAKLEDSAVYLCASSTGTTGTSSHEQYFGPGTRLTVT.

The V gene is TRBV11-2, the J gene TRBJ1-6; 7 nucleotides align to TRBD1. Germline V lookup: CDR1 SGHAT, CDR2 FQNNGV. V lost 1 base, J lost 7 bases, and 4 bases stayed unmatched. There are 15 residues in the CDR3. The CDR3 nucleotides are TGTGCCAGCAGCTTAGTCGACAGGGACAATTCACCCCTCCACTTT. This sequence encodes CASSLVDRDNSPLHF.

The chain recombines TRBV19 with TRBJ2-7; a weak D match, TRBD2 (6 bases). There are 13 residues in the CDR3. CDR1 LNHDA and CDR2 SQIVND come from the germline V gene (reference sequence). Trimming removed 5 bases from V and 10 bases from J, with 18 bases in between. The CDR3 coding sequence is TGTGCCAGTAGTTCCCGGGACTCCGCTTACCAGTACTTC. It encodes CASSSRDSAYQYF.

J is TRBJ2-5 and V is TRBV21-1; TRBD1 is the table's D call and was not checked against the DNA. TRBV21-1 constitutes a pseudogene. The CDR3 length is 15 residues. The CDR3 loop is CASSKAGTAQETQYF. CDR3 in DNA: TGTGCCAGCAGCAAAGCTGGGACAGCCCAAGAGACCCAGTACTTC.

The chain is built from TRBV20-1 and TRBJ1-2; D is ambiguous. Germline loops: CDR1 DFQATT, CDR2 SNEGSKA (reference sequence). V dropped 3 bases and J dropped 3 bases, with 5 bases sitting between them. The CDR3 spans 11 residues. This CDR3 reads CSARSDYGYTF. CDR3 DNA sequence: TGCAGTGCTAGGTCAGACTATGGCTACACCTTC.

The chain combines TRBV20-1 with TRBJ2-1; 8 positions match TRBD2. CDR3 length: 10 residues. From germline, CDR1 is DFQATT and CDR2 SNEGSKA (reference sequence). Unmatched junction bases numbered 7, after V lost 6 bases and J lost 15 bases. The CDR3 DNA follows: TGCAGTGCCCGCGCGGGGGGTCCGTTCTTC. It encodes CSARAGGPFF.

V usage is TRBV11-2 and J usage is TRBJ1-6; 7 bases line up with TRBD1. Germline lookup yields CDR1 SGHAT and CDR2 FQNNGV. The CDR3 contains 16 residues. The J segment lost 5 bases and the V segment lost 4 bases, leaving 8 bases of the junction unmatched. The CDR3, as DNA: TGTGCCAGCAGCTCGACAGGGTTCTGGAATAATTCACCCCTCCACTTT. As protein: CASSSTGFWNNSPLHF. Using reference TRBV11-2 and TRBJ1-6 for the parts outside the CDR3, the full variable domain is EAGVAQSPRYKIIEKRQSVAFWCNPISGHATLYWYQQILGQGPKLLIQFQNNGVVDDSQLPKDRFSAERLKGVDSTLKIQPAKLEDSAVYLCASSSTGFWNNSPLHFGNGTRLTVT.